This TCR beta chain was profiled in a study of blood T cell repertoires in COVID-19 (TCRdb year 2020). For the study in its entirety: Samples covering the acute and convalescent phases of COVID-19 were provided by collaborators in the United States, Italy and Spain. The prospective study material was composed of cDNA or gDNA derived from T cells, B-cell-depleted T cells, or PBMCs. Subjects who had been exposed to COVID-19, were actively infected with it, or had recovered from it provided the deeply sampled blood TCRbeta repertoires that made up the dataset. A freely available public database, intended as a resource for researchers studying the immune response to SARS-CoV-2, is where the repertoires were released. Samples came from the ongoing ImmuneRACE study (first 160 participants) plus 1,254 subjects from 6 global collaborators. Sample metadata almost always included a de-identified subject ID, COVID-19 status, age in years and sex. Where available, HLA class I and class II types were obtained from metadata supplied by the sample provider rather than from assay-based typing. Broader findings and caveats from the paper: The amount of clinical and demographic metadata varied by source and participant and was provided uncurated.

Comments on this clone: Its antigen is currently not known. No much larger clonotype is one base removed from it; base qualities were not supplied.

CDR1 and CDR2 (PRHDT, FYEKMQ) derive from the germline V gene (reference sequence). V and J are truncated by 6 bases and 4 bases respectively, leaving an intervening sequence of 13 bases. The CDR3 starts with the cysteine, ends with the phenylalanine, and has 14 residues. The kept DNA is CDR3 alone, 42 bases in frame from the first base. The collaborating institutions used their own protocols to collect whole blood in K2EDTA tubes. Collaborator samples were shipped for TCRbeta analysis as frozen whole blood, isolated PBMCs, or DNA extracted from either sample type. TCRbeta CDR3 regions were amplified from genomic DNA by means of the immunoSEQ Assay, a bias-controlled multiplex PCR. Processing in the source paper ran as follows. The number of nucleated cells in each sample was estimated by amplification of reference gene primers within the assay. Sequence reads were collapsed and filtered to measure the absolute abundance of every unique TCRbeta CDR3 rearrangement. For each sample, productive Simpson clonality was calculated as the square root of Simpson's diversity index over productive rearrangements. TCRdb's version of the immuneACCESS table is confined to in-frame rearrangements and falls short of the full clone set. An unresolved V gene accounts for under half of the shortfall where checked; the remainder is of unknown origin. V, J and clone size derive from that table, while D and trimming were established from the DNA sequence. In all, the sample holds under 300,000 clones, and 70% to 90% of those were seen once. The leading ten clones occupy approximately 4% of the sample.

Sequenced material: peripheral blood. In this chain, TRBV13 is recombined with TRBJ1-3, and TRBD1 may be the D gene, going by 5 matching bases. The clonotype comes from a man aged 18 to 30 with active or convalescent COVID-19. The DNA sequence reads TGTGCCAGCAGTCTCGGCAGGGTCGGAAACACCATATATTTT. Translated, it gives CASSLGRVGNTIYF.